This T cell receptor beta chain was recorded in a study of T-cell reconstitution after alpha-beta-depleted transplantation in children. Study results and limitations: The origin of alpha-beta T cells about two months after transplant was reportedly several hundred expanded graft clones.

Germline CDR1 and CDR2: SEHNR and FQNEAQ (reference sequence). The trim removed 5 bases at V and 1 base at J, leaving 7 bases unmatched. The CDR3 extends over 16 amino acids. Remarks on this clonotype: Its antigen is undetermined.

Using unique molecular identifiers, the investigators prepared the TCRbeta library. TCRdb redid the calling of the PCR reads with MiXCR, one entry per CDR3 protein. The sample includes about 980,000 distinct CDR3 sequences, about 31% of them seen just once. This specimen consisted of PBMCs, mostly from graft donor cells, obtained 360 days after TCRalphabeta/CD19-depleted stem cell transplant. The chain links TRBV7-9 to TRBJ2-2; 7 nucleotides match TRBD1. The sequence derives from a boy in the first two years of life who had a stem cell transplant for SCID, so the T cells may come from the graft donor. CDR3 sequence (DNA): TGTGCCAGCAGCGCATACAGGGGACAGAACACCGGGGAGCTGTTTTTT. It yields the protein CASSAYRGQNTGELFF.